The clone carrying this T cell receptor (beta chain) was counted at least ten times. Its specificity is unknown. The TCR beta CDR3 regions underwent amplification using RNA transcripts as the source. TCR CDR3 regions were first amplified by RT-PCR with HTBI primers. Each CDR3 protein gets one entry after TCRdb re-called the multiplex PCR reads with MiXCR. The sample yields 200,000 to 250,000 distinct CDR3 sequences, about 15% seen once. The CDR3 spans 14 residues. V trimming: 5 bases; J trimming: 2 bases; junction bases outside the gene matches: 2. This sample was included in a study of T cells in Graves' hyperthyroidism and ophthalmopathy. Hyperthyroidism in the patients, aged 18 to 65, was newly diagnosed and under 2 months in duration. Uncontrolled infection, other autoimmune disease, pregnancy or lactation led to exclusion. Study findings and constraints: Researchers report that a 13 V-J model separated ophthalmopathy from stable hyperthyroidism. Blood also held most thyroid clonotypes expanded beyond 0.001.

The sequence was obtained from a woman between 50 and 59 years old with Graves' hyperthyroidism. The sequencing input was blood. The V and J genes are TRBV12-3 or TRBV12-4 and TRBJ2-7; 11 bases align to TRBD2. The CDR3 loop is CASSSSGRAYEQYF. The DNA of the CDR3 is TGTGCCAGCAGTAGTAGCGGGAGGGCCTACGAGCAGTACTTC.